This TCR beta chain was documented in a study of blood T cell repertoires in COVID-19. Germline V gene data show CDR1 as LNHDA and CDR2 as SQIVND (reference sequence). The length of the CDR3 is 13 residues. V was shortened by 5 bases and J by 4 bases, with 9 bases between the two germline ends. Authors' data handling: Using reference gene primer amplification, nucleated cell counts were estimated. Assay: immunoSEQ multiplex PCR; the TCRdb copy retains only in-frame clones and omits some. Clone size and the V and J calls come from that table; the DNA yielded D and trimming. Of under 300,000 clones listed, about nine tenths are singletons.

The receptor was derived from a woman between 25 and 40 years old with COVID-19, enrolled during active disease. Sequencing was done on a sample of peripheral blood. The chain couples TRBV19 to TRBJ1-5; D call uncertain. DNA for the CDR3: TGTGCCAGTAGTGAAAACGAGAATCAGCCCCAGCATTTT. Translating it yields CASSENENQPQHF.